The T cell receptor (beta chain) under discussion was sequenced for a study of shared clonotypes between healthy human individuals. Germline V lookup: CDR1 SGHKS, CDR2 YYEKEE (reference sequence). V dropped 4 bases and J dropped 2 bases, with 15 bases sitting between them. The CDR3 sequence is 15 residues long. For every subset, genomic DNA was evenly distributed across several immunoSEQ plates. Clones were sequenced by immunoSEQ multiplex PCR, and TCRdb holds only the in-frame ones, with some missing. The table lists roughly 2.2 million clones, roughly 92% of them singletons. This clonotype was sampled from a man aged 18 to 29 in good health. Some clones in this sample may be carry-over from other donors' samples. Sequenced input: naive CD4+ T cells from PBMCs. Subset here: CD45RA+ positively selected. The genes are TRBV5-5 and TRBJ1-1, with a weak D call TRBD1 (6 bases). CDR3 coding DNA: TGTGCCAGCAGCGGCCCGGGACAAGACAACACTGAAGCTTTCTTT. This codes for CASSGPGQDNTEAFF.